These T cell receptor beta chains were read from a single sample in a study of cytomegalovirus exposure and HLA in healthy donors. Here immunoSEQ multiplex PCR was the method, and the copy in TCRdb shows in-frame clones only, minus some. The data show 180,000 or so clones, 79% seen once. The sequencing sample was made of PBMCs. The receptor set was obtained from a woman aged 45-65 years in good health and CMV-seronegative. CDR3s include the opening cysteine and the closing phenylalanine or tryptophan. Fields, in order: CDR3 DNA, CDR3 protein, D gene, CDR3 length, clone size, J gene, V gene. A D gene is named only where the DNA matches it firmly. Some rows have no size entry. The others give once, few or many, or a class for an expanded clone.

CDR3nt: TGTGCCAGCAGTTCATACAAAAGCTCCTATAATTCACCCCTCCACTTT; CDR3aa: CASSSYKSSYNSPLHF; d_gene: -; len: 16; abundance: -; j_gene: TRBJ1-6; v_gene: TRBV28
CDR3nt: TGTGCCAGCAGTTTCAGGGGATTGCGATCACCCCTCCACTTT; CDR3aa: CASSFRGLRSPLHF; d_gene: -; len: 14; abundance: once; j_gene: TRBJ1-6; v_gene: TRBV28
CDR3nt: TGTGCCAGCTCACTTTCTACCTACGAGCAGTACTTC; CDR3aa: CASSLSTYEQYF; d_gene: -; len: 12; abundance: -; j_gene: TRBJ2-7; v_gene: TRBV18
CDR3nt: TGTGCCAGCAGCCGCGGGACAGGTGAACCTTATACGCAGTATTTT; CDR3aa: CASSRGTGEPYTQYF; d_gene: TRBD1; len: 15; abundance: -; j_gene: TRBJ2-3; v_gene: TRBV7-8
CDR3nt: TGTGCCAGCAGCCTTGAAGCGGGAGCCTACGAGCAGTACTTC; CDR3aa: CASSLEAGAYEQYF; d_gene: TRBD2; len: 14; abundance: -; j_gene: TRBJ2-7; v_gene: TRBV9
CDR3nt: TGCGCCAGCAGCAGGGTGGGGCGGACTGAAGCTTTCTTT; CDR3aa: CASSRVGRTEAFF; d_gene: -; len: 13; abundance: -; j_gene: TRBJ1-1; v_gene: TRBV5-1
CDR3nt: TGTGCCAGCAAGACAGCCCAGGGTACGGTGACCGGGGAGCTGTTTTTT; CDR3aa: CASKTAQGTVTGELFF; d_gene: -; len: 16; abundance: -; j_gene: TRBJ2-2; v_gene: TRBV6-6
CDR3nt: TGTGCCAGCAGCTTTTCGAAGGACAGCGAAGCTTTCTTT; CDR3aa: CASSFSKDSEAFF; d_gene: -; len: 13; abundance: few; j_gene: TRBJ1-1; v_gene: TRBV7-3
CDR3nt: TGTGCCAGCAGCCAAGCCGGGACACTCTACAATGAGCAGTTCTTC; CDR3aa: CASSQAGTLYNEQFF; d_gene: -; len: 15; abundance: few; j_gene: TRBJ2-1; v_gene: TRBV7-9
CDR3nt: TGTGCCAGCAGTGAGAGGGGGAGCTCCTACGAGCAGTACTTC; CDR3aa: CASSERGSSYEQYF; d_gene: -; len: 14; abundance: -; j_gene: TRBJ2-7; v_gene: TRBV2
CDR3nt: TGTGCCAGCAGTTTAGAGGCAGGGATCGGTAATTTTGCCAAAAACATTCAGTACTTC; CDR3aa: CASSLEAGIGNFAKNIQYF; d_gene: -; len: 19; abundance: -; j_gene: TRBJ2-4; v_gene: TRBV28
CDR3nt: TGTGCCAGCAGTTTCAAATACACCGGGGAGCTGTTTTTT; CDR3aa: CASSFKYTGELFF; d_gene: -; len: 13; abundance: -; j_gene: TRBJ2-2; v_gene: TRBV6-5
CDR3nt: TGTGCCAGCAGTCCCCGGGCCAGCGGGTCCTACAATGAGCAGTTCTTC; CDR3aa: CASSPRASGSYNEQFF; d_gene: -; len: 16; abundance: -; j_gene: TRBJ2-1; v_gene: TRBV6-6
CDR3nt: TGTGCCAGCAGTAGGGACAGGGTGAGCAATCAGCCCCAGCATTTT; CDR3aa: CASSRDRVSNQPQHF; d_gene: TRBD1; len: 15; abundance: few; j_gene: TRBJ1-5; v_gene: TRBV27
CDR3nt: TGCGCCAGCAGCCAAGATCGGCGACAGGCTTCTACTAGCACAGATACGCAGTATTTT; CDR3aa: CASSQDRRQASTSTDTQYF; d_gene: -; len: 19; abundance: once; j_gene: TRBJ2-3; v_gene: TRBV4-1
CDR3nt: TGTGCCAGCAGCAGACAGGGGTCGGTCACTGAAGCTTTCTTT; CDR3aa: CASSRQGSVTEAFF; d_gene: TRBD1; len: 14; abundance: few; j_gene: TRBJ1-1; v_gene: TRBV9
CDR3nt: TGTGCCAGTAGTATTTGGGGGGAGCGGCGGACCGGGGAGCTGTTTTTT; CDR3aa: CASSIWGERRTGELFF; d_gene: -; len: 16; abundance: -; j_gene: TRBJ2-2; v_gene: TRBV19
CDR3nt: TGCAGCGTCTTGGGACTAGCGGGGACCTACGAGCAGTACTTC; CDR3aa: CSVLGLAGTYEQYF; d_gene: TRBD2; len: 14; abundance: -; j_gene: TRBJ2-7; v_gene: TRBV29-1
CDR3nt: TGTGCCAGCAGGCCCCAACCTCGAACAGGGGCCTATGGCTACACCTTC; CDR3aa: CASRPQPRTGAYGYTF; d_gene: TRBD1; len: 16; abundance: -; j_gene: TRBJ1-2; v_gene: TRBV28
CDR3nt: TGTGCCAGCAGCCGGGATCAGCCCCAGCATTTT; CDR3aa: CASSRDQPQHF; d_gene: -; len: 11; abundance: -; j_gene: TRBJ1-5; v_gene: TRBV6-6
CDR3nt: TGTGCCAGCTCACCAATCGGCGGGGTTCGCAATCAGCCCCAGCACTTT; CDR3aa: CASSPIGGVRNQPQHF; d_gene: -; len: 16; abundance: -; j_gene: TRBJ1-5; v_gene: TRBV18
CDR3nt: TGTGCCAGCAGACCGTCCGGGACTAGCGGGAGAAAGCAGTACTTC; CDR3aa: CASRPSGTSGRKQYF; d_gene: TRBD2; len: 15; abundance: -; j_gene: TRBJ2-7; v_gene: TRBV5-6
CDR3nt: TGTGCCAGCAGCGTAGCGGGAGGTCCCTCCTACGAGCAGTACTTC; CDR3aa: CASSVAGGPSYEQYF; d_gene: TRBD2; len: 15; abundance: -; j_gene: TRBJ2-7; v_gene: TRBV7-3
CDR3nt: TGTGCCATCAGTGAAATAGGCCCGGGTCAGCCCCAGCATTTT; CDR3aa: CAISEIGPGQPQHF; d_gene: -; len: 14; abundance: -; j_gene: TRBJ1-5; v_gene: TRBV10-3
CDR3nt: TGTGCCAGCAGCCCCCTAGAAGGGGTAGGCTCCTACAATGAGCAGTTCTTC; CDR3aa: CASSPLEGVGSYNEQFF; d_gene: -; len: 17; abundance: -; j_gene: TRBJ2-1; v_gene: TRBV7-9
CDR3nt: TGTGCCAGCAGCCAAGTGTGGCAGGGCCTATACAATGAGCAGTTCTTC; CDR3aa: CASSQVWQGLYNEQFF; d_gene: -; len: 16; abundance: -; j_gene: TRBJ2-1; v_gene: TRBV14
CDR3nt: TGTGCCAGCAGCTTTGCAGGGTCACGCTCTGGGGCCAACGTCCTGACTTTC; CDR3aa: CASSFAGSRSGANVLTF; d_gene: -; len: 17; abundance: -; j_gene: TRBJ2-6; v_gene: TRBV7-9
CDR3nt: TGTGCCAGCAGCCCCGGGTGGGAGCAGTTCTTC; CDR3aa: CASSPGWEQFF; d_gene: -; len: 11; abundance: -; j_gene: TRBJ2-1; v_gene: TRBV28
CDR3nt: TGTGCCAGCAGCTGGACAGAGAACATGAACACTGAAGCTTTCTTT; CDR3aa: CASSWTENMNTEAFF; d_gene: -; len: 15; abundance: few; j_gene: TRBJ1-1; v_gene: TRBV5-5
CDR3nt: TGTGCCAGCAGCCCCGGGACTAGCGGAACAGATACGCAGTATTTT; CDR3aa: CASSPGTSGTDTQYF; d_gene: TRBD2; len: 15; abundance: -; j_gene: TRBJ2-3; v_gene: TRBV28
CDR3nt: TGCAGTGCTACGGACTATCGTGAGCAGTTCTTC; CDR3aa: CSATDYREQFF; d_gene: -; len: 11; abundance: -; j_gene: TRBJ2-1; v_gene: TRBV20-1
CDR3nt: TGCGCCAGCAGCTCCCCAGATCTAGCCAAAAACATTCAGTACTTC; CDR3aa: CASSSPDLAKNIQYF; d_gene: -; len: 15; abundance: once; j_gene: TRBJ2-4; v_gene: TRBV5-1
CDR3nt: TGCGCCAGCAGCCAAGTCGGACAGGGGGCTCCATATGGCTACACCTTC; CDR3aa: CASSQVGQGAPYGYTF; d_gene: TRBD1; len: 16; abundance: -; j_gene: TRBJ1-2; v_gene: TRBV4-1
CDR3nt: TGCGCCAGCAGCCAGGTAGGGGGCCGGCATGAAAAACTGTTTTTT; CDR3aa: CASSQVGGRHEKLFF; d_gene: TRBD1; len: 15; abundance: -; j_gene: TRBJ1-4; v_gene: TRBV4-3
CDR3nt: TGTGCCAGTAGTCAAGGAGTCTATGGCTACACCTTC; CDR3aa: CASSQGVYGYTF; d_gene: -; len: 12; abundance: -; j_gene: TRBJ1-2; v_gene: TRBV19